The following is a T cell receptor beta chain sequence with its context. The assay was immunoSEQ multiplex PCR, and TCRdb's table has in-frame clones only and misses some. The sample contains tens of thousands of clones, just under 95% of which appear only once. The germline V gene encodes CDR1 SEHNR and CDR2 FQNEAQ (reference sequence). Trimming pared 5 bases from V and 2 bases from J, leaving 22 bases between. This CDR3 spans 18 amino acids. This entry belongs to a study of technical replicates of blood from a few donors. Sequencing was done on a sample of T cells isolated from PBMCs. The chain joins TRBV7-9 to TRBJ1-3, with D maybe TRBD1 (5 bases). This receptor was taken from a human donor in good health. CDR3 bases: TGTGCCAGCAGCCTCGCGGGGGGTCTCCACTTGACTGGAAACACCATATATTTT. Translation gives CASSLAGGLHLTGNTIYF.